This T cell receptor beta chain was sequenced during a study of blood T cell repertoires in COVID-19. About the study: Acute-phase and convalescent COVID-19 samples originated in the United States, Italy and Spain. From T cells, B-cell-depleted T cells, or PBMCs came the material, which was cDNA or gDNA.

This CDR3 region has 13 residues. Germline V gives CDR1 SGHRS, CDR2 YFSETQ. V lost 0 bases, J lost 8 bases, and 11 bases lay in between. In the authors' workflow: Reference gene primers were amplified, and this amplification served to estimate nucleated cell counts. Libraries were prepared by immunoSEQ multiplex PCR; TCRdb keeps only in-frame clonotypes and omits some of them. The DNA was the basis for D and trimming; V, J and clone size are from that table. Among roughly 65,000 clones listed, approximately 75% were seen once. This TCR was recovered from a human donor in a cohort sampled during active COVID-19. The sequenced sample consisted of peripheral blood. The chain employs TRBV5-1 and TRBJ1-2; no definite D call. CDR3 protein: CASSLANGRGYTF. CDR3 bases: TGCGCCAGCAGCTTGGCCAACGGGAGGGGCTACACCTTC.